This T cell receptor beta chain stems from a study of radiation and T cells in renal cell carcinoma. Profiling relied on immunoSEQ multiplex PCR, and the TCRdb table lists in-frame clones only, not all of them. The sample contains roughly 5,000 clones, roughly 72% of which appear only once. Regarding treatment: treatment-naive control, cytoreductive nephrectomy. Here the sequenced sample was tumor tissue, taken from a patient whose treatment was nephrectomy without radiotherapy. The source is a human donor with renal cell carcinoma.

The DNA for the CDR3 is TGTGCCAGCAGCACCTGGCAGGGGTACAAAAACATTCAGTACTTC. Translation: CASSTWQGYKNIQYF. The chain carries TRBV11-2 and TRBJ2-4, with D perhaps TRBD1 (6 bases). This CDR3 is 15 amino acids long. Trimming took 5 bases from V and 3 from J, leaving 14 bases between them. Germline values: CDR1 SGHAT, CDR2 FQNNGV.